These 2 T cell receptor beta chains share one sample of origin, sequenced in a study of blood T cell repertoires in COVID-19. The method was immunoSEQ multiplex PCR; TCRdb's version includes in-frame clones alone and lacks a portion of them. The sample lists 410,000 or so clones, about nine tenths occurring once. Input material: peripheral blood. The receptors come from a woman under 40 with active or convalescent COVID-19.

The chain employs TRBV5-6 and TRBJ1-2; D is possibly TRBD1 (6 bases). The CDR3 totals 12 residues. Germline loops: CDR1 SGHDT, CDR2 YYEEEE. Trimming cost V 4 bases and J 5 bases, with 9 bases left between them. The chain's CDR3 is CASSIQGYGYTF. The CDR3, as DNA: TGTGCCAGCAGCATCCAGGGGTATGGCTACACCTTC.

The rearrangement joins TRBV7-9 to TRBJ1-2; D is possibly TRBD1 (6 bases). The CDR3 length is 14 residues. V gave up 6 bases and J gave up 2 bases, with 13 bases separating them. In germline, CDR1 is SEHNR, CDR2 FQNEAQ (reference sequence). This CDR3 reads CASRRQVENYGYTF. CDR3 bases: TGTGCCAGCAGAAGACAGGTTGAGAACTATGGCTACACCTTC.